Listed here are 32 T cell receptor beta chains from one sample, sequenced in a study of T cells expressing NK-cell markers. TCRdb re-called the 5' RACE reads and shows each CDR3 protein once, DNA omitted. The record lists roughly 430,000 distinct CDR3 sequences, of which the ten most abundant hold roughly 8%. The sequenced sample consisted of blood T cells: a sorted CD56 or NKG2C T cell subset, CD4+ or CD8+ T cells, or bulk PBMC T cells (not recorded which). These receptors originate from a woman aged 18-70 years in good health.

The chain uses TRBV7-2 and TRBJ1-2. This CDR3 spans 13 amino acids. Germline assignment: CDR1 SGHTA and CDR2 FQGNSA. The CDR3 is CASSLMANYGYTF.

The chain has TRBV12-3 or TRBV12-4 and TRBJ2-5; the D call from TCRdb, TRBD1, cannot be confirmed without DNA. The CDR3 totals 17 residues. This chain's CDR3 is CASSPQGMSEVKETQYF.

V usage is TRBV6-1 and J usage is TRBJ2-7; TCRdb designates TRBD2, a call that cannot be tested without DNA. Germline CDR1 reads MNHNS; CDR2 reads SASEGT. The CDR3 totals 15 residues. The CDR3 sequence is CASSTWTSGSEEQYF.

The chain has TRBV29-1 and TRBJ2-3. The germline V gene encodes CDR1 SQVTM and CDR2 ANQGSEA. The CDR3 has 13 amino acids. CDR3 sequence reads: CSVSWGRTDTQYF.

The chain links TRBV30 to TRBJ2-7; TCRdb's assignment of TRBD1 cannot be checked, as there is no DNA. This CDR3 is 14 amino acids long. Germline V gene data show CDR1 as GTSNPN and CDR2 as SVGIG (reference sequence). The CDR3 loop reads CAWSLTRLGGEQYF.

The chain is built from TRBV6-2 or TRBV6-3 and TRBJ2-1; as DNA is missing, the TRBD1 call by TCRdb cannot be tested. Germline loops: CDR1 MNHEY, CDR2 SVGEGT. CDR3 length: 16 residues. CDR3 protein: CASSAPGDRGYNEQFF.

The chain combines TRBV11-2 with TRBJ2-1. This CDR3 is 14 amino acids long. Looked up from germline, CDR1 is SGHAT and CDR2 is FQNNGV. CDR3 residues: CASSMDPSGNEQFF. The complete variable domain, with remaining parts taken from reference TRBV11-2 and TRBJ2-1, reads EAGVAQSPRYKIIEKRQSVAFWCNPISGHATLYWYQQILGQGPKLLIQFQNNGVVDDSQLPKDRFSAERLKGVDSTLKIQPAKLEDSAVYLCASSMDPSGNEQFFGPGTRLTVL.

The rearrangement links TRBV6-2 or TRBV6-3 to TRBJ2-1; TCRdb gives TRBD1 as the D gene, but with no DNA this cannot be confirmed. From germline, CDR1 is MNHEY and CDR2 SVGEGT. This CDR3 is built from 15 residues. This CDR3 is CASSGTGTGENEQFF.

The J gene is TRBJ1-5, the V gene TRBV6-2 or TRBV6-3; TCRdb outputs TRBD1, but without DNA this stays unchecked. This CDR3 comprises 14 residues. Looked up from germline, CDR1 is MNHEY and CDR2 is SVGEGT. CDR3: CASSYPQVNQPQHF.

The J gene is TRBJ1-3, the V gene TRBV6-1. CDR1 and CDR2 (germline): MNHNS, SASEGT. This CDR3 is 14 amino acids long. The chain's CDR3 is CASSERGAGNTIYF.

J is TRBJ1-1 and V is TRBV7-8. There are 11 residues in the CDR3. Germline V gene sequence: CDR1 SGHVS, CDR2 FQNEAQ. CDR3 protein: CASWSGMEAFF.

The V gene is TRBV6-5, the J gene TRBJ1-2. The germline V gene encodes CDR1 MNHEY and CDR2 SVGAGI. This CDR3 spans 14 amino acids. CDR3 region: CASSYTTDLYGYTF.

The gene calls are TRBV5-1 and TRBJ2-1; no DNA is available, so the TRBD1 call from TCRdb remains unchecked. Germline V gives CDR1 SGHRS, CDR2 YFSETQ. The CDR3 is made up of 15 amino acids. CDR3: CASSSRQPGYNEQFF.

The chain links TRBV6-5 to TRBJ1-1; TCRdb outputs TRBD1, but without DNA this stays unchecked. CDR3 length equals 16 residues. CDR1 and CDR2 (germline): MNHEY, SVGAGI. The CDR3 region is CASSYSAGAFGTEAFF.

The chain is built from TRBV4-3 and TRBJ2-1; the TCRdb D gene call, TRBD2, has no DNA to confirm it. The CDR3 covers 13 residues. Germline V gene data show CDR1 as LGHNA and CDR2 as YSLEER. CDR3: CASSPSGANEQFF.

The CDR3 here is CSAREREVTGELFF. The chain is built from TRBV20-1 and TRBJ2-2; TCRdb calls TRBD2, which cannot be checked without DNA. The CDR3 loop spans 14 amino acids. Germline loops: CDR1 DFQATT, CDR2 SNEGSKA (reference sequence).

The gene calls are TRBV4-1 and TRBJ1-6; TCRdb's D call of TRBD1 is untestable without DNA. Germline loops: CDR1 MGHRA, CDR2 YSYEKL. The CDR3 sequence is 17 residues long. The CDR3 sequence is CASSHYRDRALNSPLHF.

V usage is TRBV5-1 and J usage is TRBJ2-3; checking the TCRdb D call of TRBD1 is not possible without DNA. Germline V gene sequence: CDR1 SGHRS, CDR2 YFSETQ. The CDR3 totals 15 residues. This CDR3 is CASSQERLGADTQYF.

The gene calls are TRBV20-1 and TRBJ2-4; the TCRdb call, TRBD1, lacks DNA for checking. There are 13 residues in the CDR3. Germline V gene sequence: CDR1 DFQATT, CDR2 SNEGSKA (reference sequence). This CDR3 is CSFGHGAKNIQYF.

J is TRBJ2-3 and V is TRBV2; TCRdb's D call of TRBD2 is untestable without DNA. The CDR3 length is 15 residues. Per the germline V gene, CDR1 is SNHLY and CDR2 is FYNNEI. CDR3 protein: CASKETSGNTDTQYF. The variable domain in full, with the rest retrieved from reference TRBV2 and TRBJ2-3, is EPEVTQTPSHQVTQMGQEVILRCVPISNHLYFYWYRQILGQKVEFLVSFYNNEISEKSEIFDDQFSVERPDGSNFTLKIRSTKLEDSAMYFCASKETSGNTDTQYFGPGTRLTVL.

This chain uses TRBV11-3 with TRBJ2-2; TCRdb names TRBD1, which stays unverified in the absence of DNA. CDR1 and CDR2 from the germline V gene are SGHNT and YENEEA. CDR3 size: 15 residues. This CDR3 reads CASSPWTGSPGELFF.

The chain combines TRBV5-4 with TRBJ2-7. Germline V gene sequence: CDR1 SGHNT, CDR2 YYREEE (reference sequence). CDR3 length: 13 residues. The CDR3 sequence is CASSSSESYEQYF.

The genes are TRBV19 and TRBJ2-7. This CDR3 region has 14 residues. Germline CDR1 LNHDA, CDR2 SQIVND (reference sequence). The CDR3 protein is CASSISANSYEQYF. Complete variable domain (other parts from reference TRBV19 and TRBJ2-7): DGGITQSPKYLFRKEGQNVTLSCEQNLNHDAMYWYRQDPGQGLRLIYYSQIVNDFQKGDIAEGYSVSREKKESFPLTVTSAQKNPTAFYLCASSISANSYEQYFGPGTRLTVT.

The chain links TRBV4-1 to TRBJ2-5; the D call from TCRdb, TRBD2, cannot be confirmed without DNA. The CDR3 loop spans 14 amino acids. Looked up from germline, CDR1 is MGHRA and CDR2 is YSYEKL. CDR3 sequence: CASSQWSEGETQYF.

V gene TRBV20-1 combines with J gene TRBJ2-3; TCRdb returns TRBD1, unconfirmable since there is no DNA. The V gene's germline CDR1 is DFQATT and CDR2 SNEGSKA (reference sequence). The CDR3 sequence is 13 residues long. The CDR3 is CSARSGYTDTQYF.

The chain joins TRBV3-1 to TRBJ2-6; the D call from TCRdb, TRBD2, cannot be confirmed without DNA. Germline V lookup: CDR1 LGHDT, CDR2 YNNKEL (reference sequence). This CDR3 comprises 20 residues. This CDR3 is CASSLPSWDSGVAGANVLTF.

CDR3 sequence reads: CASNPGGGLAEAFF. The V and J genes are TRBV7-2 and TRBJ1-1; absent DNA, TCRdb's TRBD1 call cannot be checked. The germline V gene has CDR1 SGHTA and CDR2 FQGNSA. This CDR3 has 14 residues. The whole variable domain, filled in from reference TRBV7-2 and TRBJ1-1, reads GAGVSQSPSNKVTEKGKDVELRCDPISGHTALYWYRQSLGQGLEFLIYFQGNSAPDKSGLPSDRFSAERTGGSVSTLTIQRTQQEDSAVYLCASNPGGGLAEAFFGQGTRLTVV.

The J gene is TRBJ1-2, the V gene TRBV7-9; the D call from TCRdb, TRBD1, cannot be confirmed without DNA. The CDR3 totals 17 residues. CDR1 and CDR2 (germline): SEHNR, FQNEAQ (reference sequence). CDR3 sequence reads: CASSSGDLSLANYGYTF. The whole variable domain, remainder taken from reference TRBV7-9 and TRBJ1-2, is DTGVSQNPRHKITKRGQNVTFRCDPISEHNRLYWYRQTLGQGPEFLTYFQNEAQLEKSRLLSDRFSAERPKGSFSTLEIQRTEQGDSAMYLCASSSGDLSLANYGYTFGSGTRLTVV.

V and J are TRBV5-1 and TRBJ2-7; TCRdb selects TRBD1, and the lack of DNA leaves this call unchecked. The CDR3 has 16 residues. CDR1 and CDR2 (germline): SGHRS, YFSETQ. This CDR3 reads CASSKSLTGGTYEQYF.

V usage is TRBV20-1 and J usage is TRBJ1-5. Germline V CDR1 and CDR2: DFQATT, SNEGSKA (reference sequence). The CDR3 covers 15 residues. The chain's CDR3 is CSARDMGIGNQPQHF.

The chain employs TRBV12-3 or TRBV12-4 and TRBJ2-7. The CDR3 extends over 13 amino acids. The CDR3 loop reads CASSLGSLTGQYF.

The chain recombines TRBV5-1 with TRBJ2-6; TCRdb gives TRBD1 as the D gene, but with no DNA this cannot be confirmed. CDR1 SGHRS and CDR2 YFSETQ come from the germline V gene. The length of the CDR3 is 16 residues. CDR3 loop: CASTTGALVGANVLTF.